A single sample is the source of the 29 T cell receptor beta chains below, sequenced in a study of cytomegalovirus exposure and HLA in healthy donors (dated by TCRdb to about 2017). The library came from the immunoSEQ multiplex PCR assay. For the multiplex PCR, a mixture combining 60 forward primers for TCR Vbeta segments and 13 reverse primers for TCR Jbeta segments was used. Imported from immuneACCESS, the table was reduced by TCRdb to in-frame sequences with V and J called. These copies leave out some clones; in studies compared against another copy, an unresolved V gene accounts for under half, and the cause of the remainder is not known. This sample comprises 160,000 or so clones, 80% of them detected only once. The ten most abundant clones make up roughly 9.3% of the sample. Material for sequencing was PBMCs. The receptors originated from a man younger than 35 in good health and CMV-seropositive.

This clone was seen only once. The chain is built from TRBV2 and TRBJ1-2, with 7 bases aligning to TRBD1. Germline trimming cut 3 bases from V and 4 bases from J; bases unmatched to any gene: 8. The CDR3 totals 15 residues. CDR1 is SNHLY and CDR2 is FYNNEI in the germline V gene. CDR3 protein: CASSDADRVSYGYTF. The CDR3 DNA sequence: TGTGCCAGCAGTGACGCCGACAGGGTTAGCTATGGCTACACCTTC.

A note on this clone: Without the conserved terminal phenylalanine or tryptophan, this CDR3 likely stems from a read error. This rearrangement joins TRBV5-6 to TRBJ1-6; 7 bases agree with TRBD1. CDR3 length equals 16 residues. Trimming removed 0 bases from V and 4 bases from J; junction bases left unmatched: 4. Germline CDR1 is SGHDT and CDR2 is YYEEEE. The CDR3 region has the DNA TGTGCCAGCAGCTTGGATGTGGGACAGTATAATTCACCCCTCCACCTT. It specifies CASSLDVGQYNSPLHL.

This clone was recorded only once. The V and J genes are TRBV9 and TRBJ2-7; the match to TRBD2 covers 9 bases. J gave up 5 bases and V 2 bases, and 8 bases lay outside the gene matches. From germline, CDR1 is SGDLS and CDR2 YYNGEE. CDR3 size: 15 residues. The DNA of the CDR3 is TGTGCCAGCAGCGTCAGCGGGAGGCCCCTCGACGAGCAGTACTTC. It codes for CASSVSGRPLDEQYF.

This chain joins TRBV25-1 and TRBJ2-7, with 8 nucleotides matching TRBD2. The CDR3 runs 14 residues. Germline trimming cut 2 bases from V and 1 base from J; bases unmatched to any gene: 1. Germline V gene sequence: CDR1 MGHDK, CDR2 SYGVNS. CDR3 DNA sequence: TGTGCCAGCAGTGAAGCGGGGGGTTCCTACGAGCAGTACTTC. Translated, it gives CASSEAGGSYEQYF.

This clone was detected only once. This chain uses TRBV5-1 with TRBJ1-2; D perhaps matches TRBD1 (5 bases). Trimming cost V 0 bases and J 0 bases, with 9 bases left between them. The CDR3 sequence is 15 residues long. Germline loops: CDR1 SGHRS, CDR2 YFSETQ. The CDR3 sequence is CASSLGQTANYGYTF. In nucleotides, the CDR3 is TGCGCCAGCAGCTTGGGACAGACTGCTAACTATGGCTACACCTTC.

This rearrangement joins TRBV29-1 to TRBJ1-1; maybe TRBD1 (5 bases). The CDR3 loop spans 12 amino acids. CDR1 and CDR2 (germline): SQVTM, ANQGSEA. The V gene lost 7 bases and the J gene lost 5 bases, with 14 bases spanning the gap. DNA for the CDR3: TGCAGCGCTGGGGGGGGATGGACTGAAGCTTTCTTT. It specifies CSAGGGWTEAFF. The complete variable domain, with remaining parts taken from reference TRBV29-1 and TRBJ1-1, reads SAVISQKPSRDICQRGTSLTIQCQVDSQVTMMFWYRQQPGQSLTLIATANQGSEATYESGFVIDKFPISRPNLTFSTLTVSNMSPEDSSIYLCSAGGGWTEAFFGQGTRLTVV.

CDR3 bases: TGCGCCAGCAGTCTACAGGGGAAAGCTAACTATGGCTACACCTTC. The encoded protein is CASSLQGKANYGYTF. This chain uses TRBV4-1 with TRBJ1-2, with 7 bases identical to TRBD1. Germline values: CDR1 MGHRA, CDR2 YSYEKL. With 6 bases clipped from V and 0 bases from J, the junction kept 7 bases outside the gene matches. This CDR3 contains 15 residues.

V gene TRBV29-1 combines with J gene TRBJ2-1; 10 bases line up with TRBD1. Germline CDR1 is SQVTM and CDR2 is ANQGSEA. V dropped 1 base and J dropped 6; count of bases not matched to a gene: 3. The CDR3 sequence is 14 residues long. CDR3 sequence reads: CSVEGGTGVNEQFF. CDR3 bases: TGCAGCGTTGAAGGCGGGACAGGGGTCAATGAGCAGTTCTTC.

This rearrangement joins TRBV2 to TRBJ1-2; D possibly corresponds to TRBD1 (6 bases). Trimming took 10 bases from V and 5 from J, leaving 17 bases between them. CDR3 length: 13 residues. The germline gives CDR1 SNHLY, CDR2 FYNNEI. DNA for the CDR3: TGTGCCAATGGGGGGGGCTCTAGATATGGCTACACCTTC. The encoded protein is CANGGGSRYGYTF.

The V call is TRBV5-1, the J call TRBJ2-5; TRBD2 matches at 7 bases. Germline V gives CDR1 SGHRS, CDR2 YFSETQ. The CDR3 runs 15 residues. Unmatched junction bases numbered 11, after V lost 5 bases and J lost 4 bases. The CDR3 region has the DNA TGCGCCAGCAGGGATAGGGGAGGGCCGGGAGAGACCCAGTACTTC. Translation gives CASRDRGGPGETQYF.

A few counts support this clone. The genes are TRBV27 and TRBJ1-1; 7 nucleotides agree with TRBD1. The ends lost 1 base at V and 5 bases at J; junction bases unmatched: 7. CDR3 length: 15 residues. From germline, CDR1 is MNHEY and CDR2 SMNVEV (reference sequence). CDR3 amino acids: CASSLLGGARTEAFF. In DNA, the CDR3 is TGTGCCAGCAGTTTATTAGGGGGCGCGAGGACTGAAGCTTTCTTT.

V usage is TRBV30 and J usage is TRBJ1-5, with D uncertain. This CDR3 contains 15 residues. Trimming left V 3 bases short and J 6 bases short, with 18 bases between. Germline values: CDR1 GTSNPN, CDR2 SVGIG (reference sequence). CDR3: CAWSPRGLTGQPQHF. The CDR3 coding sequence is TGTGCCTGGAGCCCCCGGGGATTGACGGGTCAGCCCCAGCATTTT.

V is TRBV11-2 and J is TRBJ1-2; 12 bases are a match to TRBD1. Trimming took 2 bases from V and 4 from J; bases not matched to a gene: 8. CDR3 length equals 17 residues. CDR1 and CDR2 (germline): SGHAT, FQNNGV. In DNA, the CDR3 is TGTGCCAGCAGCTTATCCCCGGGGACAGGGGGCACCTATGGCTACACCTTC. Translating gives CASSLSPGTGGTYGYTF.

This clone was recorded once. This chain joins TRBV5-1 and TRBJ2-7; 7 positions agree with TRBD1. After removal of 5 bases from V and 1 base from J, the junction contained 3 bases not matched to a gene. The V gene's germline CDR1 is SGHRS and CDR2 YFSETQ. The CDR3 contains 13 residues. This chain's CDR3 is CASRRDSSYEQYF. CDR3 coding DNA: TGCGCCAGCAGGAGGGACAGTTCCTACGAGCAGTACTTC.

This CDR3 reads CSDSEEGTYGYTF. The DNA of the CDR3 is TGCAGCGATAGTGAGGAGGGCACCTATGGCTACACCTTC. The genes are TRBV29-1 and TRBJ1-2; unclear D gene. This CDR3 has 13 amino acids. The germline V and J ends were trimmed by 7 bases and 4 bases, with 16 bases remaining between them. Germline CDR1 is SQVTM and CDR2 is ANQGSEA.

This clone was detected once. J is TRBJ1-2 and V is TRBV9; tentative D call: TRBD1 (5 bases). This CDR3 has 15 residues. Trimming left V 4 bases short and J 6 bases short, with 19 bases between. In germline, CDR1 is SGDLS, CDR2 YYNGEE. The CDR3 spells CASSPGGFGGDGYTF. CDR3 coding DNA: TGTGCCAGCAGCCCAGGAGGGTTCGGGGGAGATGGCTACACCTTC.

Regarding this clone: One end of the junction does not line up with germline, which may come from a read error. The CDR3 DNA follows: TGTGCCAGTAGCCCTTCCTCCCGGGCCCTCTCGGGGGACTTC. Translating gives CASSPSSRALSGDF. The rearrangement links TRBV19 to TRBJ2-4, with D perhaps TRBD2 (6 bases). This CDR3 contains 14 residues. Germline loops: CDR1 LNHDA, CDR2 SQIVND (reference sequence).

This rearrangement joins TRBV5-1 to TRBJ2-2, with D maybe TRBD1 (5 bases). The CDR3 has 14 amino acids. Germline-derived CDR1 and CDR2 are SGHRS and YFSETQ. Trimming pared 4 bases from V and 5 bases from J, leaving 12 bases between. The CDR3 coding sequence is TGCGCCAGCAGCGTGACAGTTTCGACCGGGGAGCTGTTTTTT. Amino acids: CASSVTVSTGELFF. The full variable domain, completed using reference TRBV5-1 and TRBJ2-2, is KAGVTQTPRYLIKTRGQQVTLSCSPISGHRSVSWYQQTPGQGLQFLFEYFSETQRNKGNFPGRFSGRQFSNSRSEMNVSTLELGDSALYLCASSVTVSTGELFFGEGSRLTVL.

This sequence joins TRBV19 and TRBJ1-5; D is unclear. The CDR3 length is 14 residues. Germline V CDR1 and CDR2: LNHDA, SQIVND (reference sequence). V gave up 11 bases and J gave up 2 bases, with 16 bases separating them. CDR3 residues: CAAGAASGNQPQHF. Here the CDR3 DNA reads TGTGCCGCAGGAGCGGCGAGCGGCAATCAGCCCCAGCATTTT.

The V call is TRBV4-1, the J call TRBJ2-1, with D tentatively TRBD2 (5 bases). The V end was cut by 4 bases, the J end by 5 bases, with 12 bases between. The CDR3 is 14 amino acids. The germline V gene has CDR1 MGHRA and CDR2 YSYEKL. The CDR3 DNA reads TGCGCCAGCAGCCTTTGGACTGGAGACAATGAGCAGTTCTTC. Encoded protein: CASSLWTGDNEQFF.

The chain is built from TRBV29-1 and TRBJ1-2; no clear D gene. V gave up 7 bases and J gave up 0 bases, with 9 bases separating them. The length of the CDR3 is 12 residues. Germline V gene data show CDR1 as SQVTM and CDR2 as ANQGSEA. The CDR3: CSASTPNYGYTF. CDR3 in DNA: TGCAGCGCTTCGACACCTAACTATGGCTACACCTTC.

This chain uses TRBV6-1 with TRBJ2-7; 8 nucleotides align to TRBD1. This CDR3 spans 15 amino acids. V lost 5 bases to trimming and J lost 7 bases; unmatched junction nucleotides: 13. CDR1 MNHNS and CDR2 SASEGT come from the germline V gene. CDR3 DNA sequence: TGTGCCAGCAGTTCTGGGGGGACAGGTTCGAGGGAGCAGTACTTC. Amino acid sequence: CASSSGGTGSREQYF.

The chain uses TRBV11-2 and TRBJ2-2; 7 bases are shared with TRBD1. The CDR3 extends over 15 amino acids. Unmatched junction bases numbered 11, after V lost 5 bases and J lost 8 bases. Looked up from germline, CDR1 is SGHAT and CDR2 is FQNNGV. The CDR3 loop reads CASSRLTDRVGELFF. The DNA for the CDR3 is TGTGCCAGCAGCCGCCTCACCGACAGGGTGGGGGAGCTGTTTTTT.

The V and J genes are TRBV7-9 and TRBJ2-2, with 8 bases lining up with TRBD1. The CDR3 length is 14 residues. Germline CDR1 reads SEHNR; CDR2 reads FQNEAQ (reference sequence). V lost 6 bases and J lost 5; bases outside the gene matches: 5. The CDR3 region is CASRARQGTGELFF. CDR3 nucleotide sequence: TGTGCCAGCAGAGCTAGACAGGGGACCGGGGAGCTGTTTTTT.

The chain uses TRBV2 and TRBJ1-1; 7 bases map to TRBD1. J lost 0 bases, V lost 11 bases, and 3 bases had no gene match. The germline V gene encodes CDR1 SNHLY and CDR2 FYNNEI. The CDR3 has 12 amino acids. The CDR3 DNA sequence: TGTGCCGTACAGGGGTTGAACACTGAAGCTTTCTTT. It translates to CAVQGLNTEAFF. Filled out from reference TRBV2 and TRBJ1-1, the complete variable domain reads EPEVTQTPSHQVTQMGQEVILRCVPISNHLYFYWYRQILGQKVEFLVSFYNNEISEKSEIFDDQFSVERPDGSNFTLKIRSTKLEDSAMYFCAVQGLNTEAFFGQGTRLTVV.

The chain is built from TRBV7-2 and TRBJ1-2; 7 bases map to TRBD1. Germline V gene lookup returns CDR1 SGHTA and CDR2 FQGNSA. With V trimmed by 5 bases and J by 8 bases, 14 bases remained unmatched. This CDR3 spans 15 amino acids. This CDR3 is CASSPEIAGGHGYTF. CDR3 bases: TGTGCCAGCAGCCCAGAGATAGCAGGGGGGCACGGCTACACCTTC.

V and J are TRBV5-8 and TRBJ1-5; D ambiguous. The V end lost 7 bases, the J end lost 3 bases, and 14 bases lay between the germline ends. CDR3 length equals 14 residues. Germline CDR1 and CDR2: SGHTS and YDEGEE. In nucleotides, the CDR3 is TGTGCCAGCTGTCGTGACTTTGTCAATCAGCCCCAGCATTTT. Translated: CASCRDFVNQPQHF.

The genes are TRBV7-9 and TRBJ1-1; D possibly corresponds to TRBD1 (6 bases). Per germline, CDR1 SEHNR and CDR2 FQNEAQ (reference sequence). Trimming stripped 3 bases from V and 3 bases from J, with 8 bases between. CDR3 length equals 13 residues. CDR3 loop: CASSLDSDTEAFF. The CDR3 DNA follows: TGTGCCAGCAGCTTGGACAGCGACACTGAAGCTTTCTTT.

CDR3 loop: CASGTTKETQYF. The CDR3 coding sequence is TGTGCCAGTGGGACTACCAAAGAGACCCAGTACTTC. J is TRBJ2-5 and V is TRBV28; 7 bases map to TRBD2. Germline V lookup: CDR1 MDHEN, CDR2 SYDVKM. This CDR3 comprises 12 residues. V dropped 9 bases and J dropped 3; count of bases not matched to a gene: 4.